This T cell receptor beta chain was recovered during a study of radiotherapy plus CTLA-4 blockade in lung cancer (dated by TCRdb to between 2018 and 2020). Regarding the research as a whole: Objective responses occurred in more than 15% of enrolled patients, and around 29% achieved disease control.

The library came from the immunoSEQ multiplex PCR assay. TCRdb holds this immuneACCESS table with in-frame rearrangements only. Some clones are missing; in checked studies, unresolved V genes explain under half, and the rest has no known cause. The sample table records 80,000 or so clones; 78% of these occur just once. 3.5% to 4.5% of the sample is taken by the ten largest. Results and caveats for the whole study, not just this receptor: After treatment with radiotherapy and ipilimumab, TCR clones that originated in tumors expanded in peripheral blood. The strongest predictors of response were reported to be early dynamic shifts in blood T cell clones along with a rise in serum interferon-beta following radiation.

About this clone itself: Its antigen has not been determined. No qualities accompany the bases; no much larger clone lies one base away.

Relative to germline, V is missing 0 bases and J is missing 1 base, with 9 bases of the junction outside any gene match. The germline V gene specifies SGHRS as CDR1 and YFSETQ as CDR2. The CDR3 covers 17 residues, taking in both the cysteine and the phenylalanine. Only CDR3 DNA remains: 51 bases, in frame from the first base. Focal radiation therapy combined with CTLA-4 blockade (ipilimumab) was tested in patients with chemo-refractory metastatic non-small-cell lung cancer. The sequence was collected from a human donor with non-small cell lung cancer who had a partial response to radiotherapy plus ipilimumab. Some clones in this sample may be carry-over from other donors' samples. Material: peripheral blood, obtained from a patient treated with radiotherapy plus ipilimumab. The V and J genes are TRBV5-1 and TRBJ2-7; TRBD2 matches 8 bases in the middle. The encoded CDR3 is CASSLGPPTSGSYEQYF. The DNA sequence follows: TGCGCCAGCAGCTTGGGTCCCCCAACTAGCGGATCCTACGAGCAGTACTTC.